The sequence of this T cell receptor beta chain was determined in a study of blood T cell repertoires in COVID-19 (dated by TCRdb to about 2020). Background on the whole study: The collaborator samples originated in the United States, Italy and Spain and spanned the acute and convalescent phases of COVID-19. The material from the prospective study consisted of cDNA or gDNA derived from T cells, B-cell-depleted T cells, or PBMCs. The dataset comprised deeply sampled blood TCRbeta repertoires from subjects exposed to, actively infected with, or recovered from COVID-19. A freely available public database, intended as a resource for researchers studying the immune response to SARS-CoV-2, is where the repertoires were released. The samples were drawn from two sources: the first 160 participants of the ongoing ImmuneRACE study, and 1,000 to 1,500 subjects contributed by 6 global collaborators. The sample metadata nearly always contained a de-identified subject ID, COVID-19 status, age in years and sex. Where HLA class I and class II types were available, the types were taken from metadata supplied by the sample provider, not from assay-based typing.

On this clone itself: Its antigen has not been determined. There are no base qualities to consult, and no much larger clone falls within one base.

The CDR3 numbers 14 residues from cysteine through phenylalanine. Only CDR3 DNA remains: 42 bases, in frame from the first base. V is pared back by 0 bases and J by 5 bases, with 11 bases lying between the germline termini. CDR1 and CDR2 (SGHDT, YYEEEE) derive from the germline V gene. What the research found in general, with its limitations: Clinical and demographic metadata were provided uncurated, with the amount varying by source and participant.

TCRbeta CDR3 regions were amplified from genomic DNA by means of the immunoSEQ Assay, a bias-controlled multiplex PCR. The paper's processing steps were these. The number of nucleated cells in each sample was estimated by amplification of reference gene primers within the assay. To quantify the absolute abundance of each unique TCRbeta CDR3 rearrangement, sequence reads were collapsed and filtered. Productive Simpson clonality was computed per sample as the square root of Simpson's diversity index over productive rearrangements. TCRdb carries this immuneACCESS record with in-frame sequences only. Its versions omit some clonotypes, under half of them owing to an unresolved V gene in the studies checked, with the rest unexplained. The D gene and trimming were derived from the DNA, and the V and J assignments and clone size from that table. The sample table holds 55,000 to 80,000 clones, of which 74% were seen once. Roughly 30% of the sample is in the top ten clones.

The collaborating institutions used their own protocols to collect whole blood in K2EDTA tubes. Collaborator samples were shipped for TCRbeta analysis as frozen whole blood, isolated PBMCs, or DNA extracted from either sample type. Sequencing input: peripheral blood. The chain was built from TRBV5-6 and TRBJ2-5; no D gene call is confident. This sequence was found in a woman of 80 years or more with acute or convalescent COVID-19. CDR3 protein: CASSLGTLWETQYF. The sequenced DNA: TGTGCCAGCAGCTTGGGCACCCTATGGGAGACCCAGTACTTC.